Listed below are T cell receptor beta chains from one sample, sequenced in a study of early T cells in non-severe SARS-CoV-2 infection. TCRdb reprocessed the 5' RACE reads via MiXCR and lists one record per CDR3 protein. The table includes tens of thousands of distinct CDR3 sequences, around 8.9% detected once. The specimen sequenced was whole blood. The receptors originated from an adult who was a healthcare worker with PCR-confirmed SARS-CoV-2 infection or an uninfected control (not recorded which). Each CDR3 is given with its conserved first and last residue. The order of the fields is D gene, J gene, V gene, clone size, CDR3 DNA, CDR3 protein. The D gene is left open where the match is weak. Clone size appears in some rows only: once, few, many, or a class for an expanded clone.

TRBD2	TRBJ2-7	TRBV6-2/TRBV6-3	-	TGTGCCAGCGGAAACTCCCTAGCGGGAGAGCGGTACGAGCAGTACTTC	CASGNSLAGERYEQYF
-	TRBJ2-1	TRBV9	few	TGTGCCAGCAGCGCCCAAGAACTCTACAATGAGCAGTTCTTC	CASSAQELYNEQFF
TRBD2	TRBJ2-3	TRBV10-3	many	TGTGCCACCGAAGGGAGCGGGACTAGCAACCAGGCACCAGATACGCAGTATTTT	CATEGSGTSNQAPDTQYF
-	TRBJ1-5	TRBV24-1	many	TGTGCCACCAGTGACCAAAATCAGCCCCAGCATTTT	CATSDQNQPQHF
-	TRBJ1-1	TRBV3-1	many	TGTGCCAGCAGCCAAGGAACCGGTCGTGAAGCTTTCTTT	CASSQGTGREAFF
TRBD1	TRBJ2-6	TRBV20-1	few	TGCAGTGCTAGAACAGGGGGCGGATCTGGGGCCAACGTCCTGACTTTC	CSARTGGGSGANVLTF
-	TRBJ2-3	TRBV10-3	few	TGTGCCATCAGTGAGTCTGGGCCAGGTACGCAGTATTTT	CAISESGPGTQYF
TRBD2	TRBJ2-1	TRBV27	few	TGTGCCACCACCGGACTAGCGGGAGGGAATGAGCAGTTCTTC	CATTGLAGGNEQFF
TRBD1	TRBJ1-1	TRBV12-3/TRBV12-4	few	TGTGCCAGCAGAGCAAACAGGGGGCGAGGGAACACTGAAGCTTTCTTT	CASRANRGRGNTEAFF
-	TRBJ2-1	TRBV2	many	TGTGCCAGCACTGCAGGGGTTGGCAGCCAGCAGTTCTTC	CASTAGVGSQQFF
-	TRBJ1-5	TRBV6-2/TRBV6-3	few	TGTGCCAGCAGTACCTACCGGGGTCGCAATCAGCCCCAGCATTTT	CASSTYRGRNQPQHF
-	TRBJ2-7	TRBV9	many	TGTGCCAGCAGCGCCCGGACGGGGGCGGGGGAGCAGTACTTC	CASSARTGAGEQYF
TRBD1	TRBJ2-7	TRBV6-2/TRBV6-3	few	TGTGCCAGCAGAGGAGGGGGGACAGGCTACGAGCAGTACTTC	CASRGGGTGYEQYF
-	TRBJ2-2	TRBV27	many	TGTGCCAGCAGTTTCCGGGCGGACCCGGGGGGCCCCGGGGAGCTGTTTTTT	CASSFRADPGGPGELFF
TRBD2	TRBJ2-7	TRBV28	many	TGTGCCAGCACCTCCCTCCCGACTAGCGGCCCCTACGAGCAGTACTTC	CASTSLPTSGPYEQYF
TRBD1	TRBJ1-3	TRBV7-2	many	TGTGCCAGCAGCTCCCGACAGGGGAACGGAAACACCATATATTTT	CASSSRQGNGNTIYF
TRBD2	TRBJ2-3	TRBV10-3	few	TGTGCCATCGGGAGGTCTAGCGGGAGTATGGGCACAGATACGCAGTATTTT	CAIGRSSGSMGTDTQYF
TRBD2	TRBJ2-7	TRBV7-2	many	TGTGCCAGCAGCTCCGCGGGGGGAGTGTCCTACGAGCAGTACTTC	CASSSAGGVSYEQYF
TRBD2	TRBJ2-7	TRBV27	few	TGTGCCAGCAGTTTATGGGCGGGGGGTTACGAGCAGTACTTC	CASSLWAGGYEQYF
-	TRBJ2-5	TRBV20-1	many	TGCAGTGCTATCCCGCCCCACAGCCACGAGACCCAGTACTTC	CSAIPPHSHETQYF
-	TRBJ2-1	TRBV12-3/TRBV12-4	few	TGTGCCAGCAGTTTAAAAGGCGCGACCGAAGAGGATTTTGAGCAGTTCTTC	CASSLKGATEEDFEQFF
TRBD2	TRBJ2-2	TRBV9	few	TGTGCCAGGATCGGACTAGCGGGGGTGGCGAACACCGGGGAGCTGTTTTTT	CARIGLAGVANTGELFF
TRBD1	TRBJ1-4	TRBV12-3/TRBV12-4	-	TGTGCCAGCAGTTCGCAGGGGGCTAGGGGTGAAAAACTGTTTTTT	CASSSQGARGEKLFF
-	TRBJ2-7	TRBV3-1	many	TGTGCCAGCAGCCAAAGAGGGGGGCCATACGAGCAGTACTTC	CASSQRGGPYEQYF
-	TRBJ1-1	TRBV5-1	few	TGCGCCAGCAGCTTAGGGCGAACAACCCTCGGAGCTTTCTTT	CASSLGRTTLGAFF
-	TRBJ2-7	TRBV11-2	-	TGTGCCAGCAGCTTAGGTGTCTACGAGCAGTACTTC	CASSLGVYEQYF